The clone carrying this TCR beta chain was counted at least ten times. Antigen unknown. Diagnosis relied on clinical symptoms, serum thyroxine and TRAb, thyroid ultrasound and orbital computed tomography. Template material for amplifying TCR beta CDR3 regions consisted of RNA transcripts. During a first-round RT-PCR of the TCR CDR3, the HTBI primer set was used. In TCRdb, the multiplex PCR reads were re-called with MiXCR into one record per CDR3 protein. The table lists approximately 690,000 distinct CDR3 sequences, roughly 15% of them singletons. With 5 bases clipped from V and 5 bases from J, the junction kept 7 bases outside the gene matches. The germline gives CDR1 SGHTA, CDR2 FQGTGA. The CDR3 extends over 14 amino acids. The sample originates from a study of T cells in Graves' hyperthyroidism and ophthalmopathy. About the research overall: Peripheral blood collection took place at initial diagnosis, before any treatment. Study-wide findings and caveats: Ophthalmopathy was identified by the model a median about six months ahead of onset. Using 13 V-J features, a model discriminated ophthalmopathy from stable hyperthyroidism.

This rearrangement joins TRBV7-3 to TRBJ2-5, with TRBD2 identical over 8 bases. This receptor was identified in a woman in her fifties or sixties with Graves' ophthalmopathy. The source material was blood. CDR3 in amino acids: CASSLGTSRETQYF. The CDR3 DNA is TGTGCCAGCAGCCTCGGGACTAGTCGGGAGACCCAGTACTTC. Supplemented by reference TRBV7-3 and TRBJ2-5, the full variable domain reads GAGVSQTPSNKVTEKGKYVELRCDPISGHTALYWYRQSLGQGPEFLIYFQGTGAADDSGLPNDRFFAVRPEGSVSTLKIQRTERGDSAVYLCASSLGTSRETQYFGPGTRLLVL.